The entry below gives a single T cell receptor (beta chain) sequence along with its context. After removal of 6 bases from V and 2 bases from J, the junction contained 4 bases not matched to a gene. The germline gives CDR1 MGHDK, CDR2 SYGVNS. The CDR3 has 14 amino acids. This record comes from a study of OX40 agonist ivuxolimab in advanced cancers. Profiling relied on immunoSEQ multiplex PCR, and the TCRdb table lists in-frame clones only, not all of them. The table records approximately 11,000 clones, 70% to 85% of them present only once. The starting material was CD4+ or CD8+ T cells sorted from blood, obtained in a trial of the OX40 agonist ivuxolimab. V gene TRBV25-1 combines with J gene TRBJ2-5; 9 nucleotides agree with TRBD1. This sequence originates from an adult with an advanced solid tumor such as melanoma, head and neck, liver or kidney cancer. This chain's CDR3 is CASSSGTGQETQYF. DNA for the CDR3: TGTGCCAGCAGCTCCGGGACAGGGCAAGAGACCCAGTACTTC.